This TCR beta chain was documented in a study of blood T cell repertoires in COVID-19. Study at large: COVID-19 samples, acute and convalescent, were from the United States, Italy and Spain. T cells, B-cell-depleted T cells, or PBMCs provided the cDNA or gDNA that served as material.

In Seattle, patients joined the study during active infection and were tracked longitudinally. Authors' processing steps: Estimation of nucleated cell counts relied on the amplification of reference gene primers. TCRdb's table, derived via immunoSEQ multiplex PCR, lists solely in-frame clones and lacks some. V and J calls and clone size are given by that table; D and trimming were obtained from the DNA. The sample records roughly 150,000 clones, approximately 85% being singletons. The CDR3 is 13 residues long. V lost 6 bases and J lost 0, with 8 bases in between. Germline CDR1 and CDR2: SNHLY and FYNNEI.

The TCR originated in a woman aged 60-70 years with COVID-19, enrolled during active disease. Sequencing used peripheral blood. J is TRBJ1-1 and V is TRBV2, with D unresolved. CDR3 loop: CASRTGMNTEAFF. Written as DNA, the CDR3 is TGTGCCAGCAGGACGGGAATGAACACTGAAGCTTTCTTT. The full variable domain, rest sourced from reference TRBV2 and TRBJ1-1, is EPEVTQTPSHQVTQMGQEVILRCVPISNHLYFYWYRQILGQKVEFLVSFYNNEISEKSEIFDDQFSVERPDGSNFTLKIRSTKLEDSAMYFCASRTGMNTEAFFGQGTRLTVV.